This TCR beta chain was captured by sequencing in a study of blood T cell repertoires in COVID-19. Study at large: Acute and convalescent COVID-19 specimens originated in the United States, Italy and Spain.

The V end lost 2 bases, the J end lost 2 bases, and 26 bases lay between the germline ends. CDR3 length equals 20 residues. The germline V gene encodes CDR1 MNHEY and CDR2 SVGEGT. Residents of 20 to 25 US areas, aged roughly 18 to 89 years, made up the participants. Cohorts were assigned according to the clinical history that participants reported. The study counted Cohort 3 donors as recovered given two negative PCRs, clearance, or symptom resolution. TCRdb's table, derived via immunoSEQ multiplex PCR, lists solely in-frame clones and lacks some. The table includes about 150,000 clones, around 86% detected once.

Material for sequencing was PBMCs or T cells enriched from blood (not recorded which). V is TRBV6-2 or TRBV6-3 and J is TRBJ2-3; a weak D match, TRBD2 (5 bases). The TCR originated in a man aged 50 to 59 who had recovered from COVID-19. This CDR3 is CASSYAGGPVWSINTDTQYF. The CDR3 bases are TGTGCCAGCAGTTACGCTGGAGGCCCCGTCTGGAGTATTAACACAGATACGCAGTATTTT.